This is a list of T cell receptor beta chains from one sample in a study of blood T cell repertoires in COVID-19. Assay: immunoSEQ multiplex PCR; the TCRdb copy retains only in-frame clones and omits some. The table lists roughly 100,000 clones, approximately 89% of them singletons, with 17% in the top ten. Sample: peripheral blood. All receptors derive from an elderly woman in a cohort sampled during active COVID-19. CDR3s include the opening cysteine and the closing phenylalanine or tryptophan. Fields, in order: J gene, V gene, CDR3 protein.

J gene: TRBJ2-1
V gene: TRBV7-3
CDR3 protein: CASSQSPDWYNEQFF

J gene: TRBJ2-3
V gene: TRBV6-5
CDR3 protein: CASSWTSGSKDTQYF

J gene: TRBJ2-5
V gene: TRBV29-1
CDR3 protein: CSAKKETQYF

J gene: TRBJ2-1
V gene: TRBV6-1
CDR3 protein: CASSEIIAGDNEQFF

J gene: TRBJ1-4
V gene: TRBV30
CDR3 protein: CAWRVYPGQEGGGEKLFF

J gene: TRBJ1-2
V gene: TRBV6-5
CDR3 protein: CASRPEGGYTF

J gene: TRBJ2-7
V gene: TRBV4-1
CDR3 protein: CASSLGQAYSYEQYF

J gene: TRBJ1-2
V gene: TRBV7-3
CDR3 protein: CASSPSGTVYGYTF

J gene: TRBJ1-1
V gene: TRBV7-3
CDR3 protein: CASSLLGGNTEAFF

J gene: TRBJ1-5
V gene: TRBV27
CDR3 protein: CASSWDNYQPQHF

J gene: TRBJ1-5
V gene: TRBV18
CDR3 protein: CASSPTDRDQPQHF

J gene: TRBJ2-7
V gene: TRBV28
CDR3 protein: CATRSAGPSYEQYF

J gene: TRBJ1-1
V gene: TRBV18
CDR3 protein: CASSQDRGNTEAFF

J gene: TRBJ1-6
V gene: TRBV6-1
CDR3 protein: CASSEFLDNSPLHF

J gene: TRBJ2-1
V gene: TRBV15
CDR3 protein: CATSRVPGQGAIGEQFF

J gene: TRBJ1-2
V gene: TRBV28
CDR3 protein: CASSLRGGDLYGYTF

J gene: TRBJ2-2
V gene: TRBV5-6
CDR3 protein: CASSLAGGGTGELFF

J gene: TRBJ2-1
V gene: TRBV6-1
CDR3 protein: CASSDGTTGRNEQFF

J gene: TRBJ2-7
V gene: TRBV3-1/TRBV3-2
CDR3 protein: CASSQDPSGRSYEQYF

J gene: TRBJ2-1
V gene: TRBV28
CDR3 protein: CASSLGDFQFF

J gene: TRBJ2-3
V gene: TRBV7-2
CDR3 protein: CASSPLAGGADTQYF

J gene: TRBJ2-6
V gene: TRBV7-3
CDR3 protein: CASSFGGALGSGANVLTF

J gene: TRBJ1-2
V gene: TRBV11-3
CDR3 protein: CASSSGQGNYGYTF

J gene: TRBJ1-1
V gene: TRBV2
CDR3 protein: CASRLTGSTEAFF

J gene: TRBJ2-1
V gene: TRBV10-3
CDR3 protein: CAIRQAGDEQFF

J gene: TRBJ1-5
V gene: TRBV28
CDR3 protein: CASSSPLRPQHF

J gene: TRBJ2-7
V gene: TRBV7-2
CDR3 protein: CASSSIASLAEQYF

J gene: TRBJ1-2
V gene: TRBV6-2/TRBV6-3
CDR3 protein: CASSSQGENYGYTF

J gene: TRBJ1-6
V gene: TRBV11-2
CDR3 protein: CASSRQGSYNSPLHF

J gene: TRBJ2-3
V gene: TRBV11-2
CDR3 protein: CAISRDTERNTQYF

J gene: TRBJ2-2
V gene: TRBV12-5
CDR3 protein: CASEGLTGELFF

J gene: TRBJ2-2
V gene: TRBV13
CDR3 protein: CASSSRQGGELFF

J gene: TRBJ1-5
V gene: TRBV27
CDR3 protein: CASSFSLGGNQPQHF

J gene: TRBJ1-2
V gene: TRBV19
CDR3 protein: CASSSLQGASLGGYTF

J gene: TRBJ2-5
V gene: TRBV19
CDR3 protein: CASSYTTGWETQYF

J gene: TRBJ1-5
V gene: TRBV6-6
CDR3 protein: CASSLTGGSNQPQHF

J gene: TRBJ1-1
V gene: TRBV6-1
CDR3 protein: CASSEARGTEAFF

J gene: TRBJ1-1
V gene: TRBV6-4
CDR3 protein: CASRFQANTEAFF

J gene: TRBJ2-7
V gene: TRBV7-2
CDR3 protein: CASSFPSGTSGSRRDEQYF

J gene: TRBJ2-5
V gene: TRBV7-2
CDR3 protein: CASSLGGLGLETQYF

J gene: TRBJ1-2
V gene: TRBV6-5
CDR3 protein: CASRGDRLNYGYTF

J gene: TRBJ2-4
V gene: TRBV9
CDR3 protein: CASSLGLENIQYF

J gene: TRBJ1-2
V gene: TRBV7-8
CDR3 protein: CASSLDAANYGYTF

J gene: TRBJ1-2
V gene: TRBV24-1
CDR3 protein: CATSDPTGQGDGYTF

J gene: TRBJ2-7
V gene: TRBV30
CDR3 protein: CAWNPNAYEQYF

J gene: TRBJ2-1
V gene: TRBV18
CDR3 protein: CASSPIAGGGNEQFF

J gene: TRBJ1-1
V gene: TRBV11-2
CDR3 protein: CASSLGVLGEAFF

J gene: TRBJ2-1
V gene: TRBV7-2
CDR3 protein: CASSLDGSSGRGEQFF

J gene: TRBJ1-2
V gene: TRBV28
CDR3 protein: CASTWGRSRYGYTF

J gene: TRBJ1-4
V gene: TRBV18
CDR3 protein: CASSLSPGTGVITNEKLFF

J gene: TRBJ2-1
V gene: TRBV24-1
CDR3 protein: CATRGLAGDNEQFF

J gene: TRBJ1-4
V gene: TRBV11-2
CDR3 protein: CASSLSSGGAFRKKLFF

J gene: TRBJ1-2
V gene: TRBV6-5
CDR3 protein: CASSYSEGASYGYTF

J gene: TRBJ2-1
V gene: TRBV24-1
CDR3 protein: CATSDPNGIDNEQFF

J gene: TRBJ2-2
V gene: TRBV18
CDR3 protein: CASSLPTGTGSGELFF

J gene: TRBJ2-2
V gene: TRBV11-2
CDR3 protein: CASSLVIWGASGNTGELFF

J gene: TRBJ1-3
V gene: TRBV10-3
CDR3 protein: CAISFNEARNTIYF